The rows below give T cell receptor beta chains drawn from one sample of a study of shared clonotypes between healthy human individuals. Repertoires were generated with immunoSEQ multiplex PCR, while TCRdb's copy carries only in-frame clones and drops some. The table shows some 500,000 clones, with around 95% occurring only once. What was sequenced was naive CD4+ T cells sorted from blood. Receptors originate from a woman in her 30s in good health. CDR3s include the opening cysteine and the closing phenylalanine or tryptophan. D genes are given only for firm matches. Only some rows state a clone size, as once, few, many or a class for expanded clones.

CDR3: CASGEGGVTGELFF; DNA: TGTGCCAGCGGAGAAGGGGGCGTCACCGGGGAGCTGTTTTTT; length: 14; J: TRBJ2-2; D: TRBD1; V: TRBV6-5; size: -
CDR3: CASSFPGLEDDEQFF; DNA: TGTGCCAGCAGTTTCCCGGGACTAGAAGACGATGAGCAGTTCTTC; length: 15; J: TRBJ2-1; D: TRBD2; V: TRBV6-5; size: -
CDR3: CASSIGHSYEQYF; DNA: TGTGCCAGTAGTATTGGACACTCCTACGAGCAGTACTTC; length: 13; J: TRBJ2-7; D: -; V: TRBV19; size: once
CDR3: CAWSTGLERGYTF; DNA: TGTGCCTGGAGTACAGGACTGGAGCGTGGCTACACCTTC; length: 13; J: TRBJ1-2; D: -; V: TRBV30; size: -
CDR3: CASSTGGRPQHF; DNA: TGTGCCAGCAGCACGGGAGGCCGGCCCCAGCATTTT; length: 12; J: TRBJ1-5; D: -; V: TRBV28; size: -
CDR3: CASSVRRDGREQYF; DNA: TGTGCCAGCAGCGTACGACGGGACGGTCGGGAGCAGTACTTC; length: 14; J: TRBJ2-5; D: -; V: TRBV9; size: -
CDR3: CASSERGALYSYEQYF; DNA: TGTGCCAGCAGTGAAAGGGGTGCACTATATTCCTACGAGCAGTACTTC; length: 16; J: TRBJ2-7; D: -; V: TRBV6-1; size: -
CDR3: CASSLESSGRTDTQYF; DNA: TGTGCCAGCAGCTTAGAGAGTAGCGGCCGCACAGATACGCAGTATTTT; length: 16; J: TRBJ2-3; D: -; V: TRBV7-9; size: -
CDR3: CASSGPPGSPPLGQYF; DNA: TGTGCCAGCAGTGGGCCACCCGGTTCTCCCCCCCTAGGGCAGTACTTC; length: 16; J: TRBJ2-7; D: -; V: TRBV2; size: -
CDR3: CASSSDPRKSTQETQYF; DNA: TGTGCCAGCAGTTCCGACCCCCGGAAGTCGACTCAAGAGACCCAGTACTTC; length: 17; J: TRBJ2-5; D: -; V: TRBV28; size: -
CDR3: CASSPRQGSGANVLTF; DNA: TGTGCCAGCAGCCCAAGGCAGGGCTCTGGGGCCAACGTCCTGACTTTC; length: 16; J: TRBJ2-6; D: -; V: TRBV27; size: once
CDR3: CASSVGSYNEQFF; DNA: TGTGCCAGCAGCGTTGGTTCCTACAATGAGCAGTTCTTC; length: 13; J: TRBJ2-1; D: -; V: TRBV9; size: -
CDR3: CASSLSGQGASEQYF; DNA: TGCGCCAGCAGCTTGTCCGGACAGGGGGCCTCCGAGCAGTACTTC; length: 15; J: TRBJ2-7; D: TRBD1; V: TRBV5-1; size: -
CDR3: CASSHRELLHF; DNA: TGCGCCAGCAGCCATCGGGAACTCCTGCACTTC; length: 11; J: TRBJ2-7; D: -; V: TRBV10-2; size: -
CDR3: CASSPRLAGDTQYF; DNA: TGTGCCAGCAGCCCTCGATTAGCTGGAGATACGCAGTATTTT; length: 14; J: TRBJ2-3; D: -; V: TRBV14; size: -
CDR3: CASKPGQGSYEQYF; DNA: TGTGCCAGCAAGCCGGGACAGGGATCCTACGAGCAGTACTTC; length: 14; J: TRBJ2-7; D: TRBD1; V: TRBV2; size: -
CDR3: CASSYSGRVSYEQYF; DNA: TGTGCCAGCAGCTATAGCGGGAGGGTCTCCTACGAGCAGTACTTC; length: 15; J: TRBJ2-7; D: TRBD2; V: TRBV13; size: -
CDR3: CASSLSTADWGLTSYEQYF; DNA: TGTGCCAGCAGCTTAAGTACTGCGGACTGGGGGCTCACCTCCTACGAGCAGTACTTC; length: 19; J: TRBJ2-7; D: -; V: TRBV13; size: -
CDR3: CASSALGWDGRSADTQYF; DNA: TGTGCCAGCAGCGCCCTGGGATGGGACGGGAGATCAGCAGATACGCAGTATTTT; length: 18; J: TRBJ2-3; D: -; V: TRBV9; size: -
CDR3: CASSQEGIGGRNTEAFF; DNA: TGCGCCAGCAGCCAAGAGGGAATTGGAGGGAGGAACACTGAAGCTTTCTTT; length: 17; J: TRBJ1-1; D: -; V: TRBV4-1; size: -